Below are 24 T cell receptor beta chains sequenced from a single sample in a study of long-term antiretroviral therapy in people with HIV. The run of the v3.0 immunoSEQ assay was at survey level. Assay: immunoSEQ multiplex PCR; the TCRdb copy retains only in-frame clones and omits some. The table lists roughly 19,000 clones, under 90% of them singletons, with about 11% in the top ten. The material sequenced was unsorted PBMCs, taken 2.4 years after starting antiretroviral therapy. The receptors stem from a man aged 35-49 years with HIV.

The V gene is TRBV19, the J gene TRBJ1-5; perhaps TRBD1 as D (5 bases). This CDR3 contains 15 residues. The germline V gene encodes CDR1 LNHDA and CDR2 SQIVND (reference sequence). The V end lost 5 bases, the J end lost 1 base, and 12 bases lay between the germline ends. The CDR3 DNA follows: TGTGCCAGTAGTCTTGCGCAGGGAAGCAATCAGCCCCAGCATTTT. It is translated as CASSLAQGSNQPQHF.

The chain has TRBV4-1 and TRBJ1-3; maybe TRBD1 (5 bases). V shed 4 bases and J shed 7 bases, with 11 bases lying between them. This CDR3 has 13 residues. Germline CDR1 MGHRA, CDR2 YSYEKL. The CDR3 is CASSRDPLNTIYF. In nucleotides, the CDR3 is TGCGCCAGCAGCCGGGACCCCCTCAACACCATATATTTT.

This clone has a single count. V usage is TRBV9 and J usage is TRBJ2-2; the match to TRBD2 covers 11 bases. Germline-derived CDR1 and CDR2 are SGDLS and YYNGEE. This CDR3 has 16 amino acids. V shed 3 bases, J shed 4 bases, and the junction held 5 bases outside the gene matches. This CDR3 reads CASSELAGETTGELFF. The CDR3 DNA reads TGTGCCAGCAGCGAACTAGCGGGAGAGACCACCGGGGAGCTGTTTTTT.

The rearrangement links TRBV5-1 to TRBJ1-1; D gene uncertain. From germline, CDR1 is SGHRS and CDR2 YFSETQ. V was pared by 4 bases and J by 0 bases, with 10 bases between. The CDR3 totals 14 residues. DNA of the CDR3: TGCGCCAGCAGCGTCGCGTCATTGAACACTGAAGCTTTCTTT. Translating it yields CASSVASLNTEAFF.

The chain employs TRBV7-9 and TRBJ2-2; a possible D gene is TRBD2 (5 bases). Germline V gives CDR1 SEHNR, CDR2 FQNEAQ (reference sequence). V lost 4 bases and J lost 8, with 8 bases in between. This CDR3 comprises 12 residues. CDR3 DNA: TGTGCCAGCAGCTCTGGAGGTGGGGAGCTGTTTTTT. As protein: CASSSGGGELFF.

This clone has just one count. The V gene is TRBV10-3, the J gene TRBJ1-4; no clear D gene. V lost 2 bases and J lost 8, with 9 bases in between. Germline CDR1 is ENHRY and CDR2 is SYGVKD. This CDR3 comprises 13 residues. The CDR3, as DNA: TGTGCCATCAGTGAGGGCCTGGGAGAAAAACTGTTTTTT. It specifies CAISEGLGEKLFF.

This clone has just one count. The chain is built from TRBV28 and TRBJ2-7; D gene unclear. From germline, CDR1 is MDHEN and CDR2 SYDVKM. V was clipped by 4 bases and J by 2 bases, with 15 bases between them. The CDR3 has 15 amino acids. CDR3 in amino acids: CASSSGPGPPYEQYF. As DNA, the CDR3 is TGTGCCAGCAGTTCCGGGCCCGGACCCCCCTACGAGCAGTACTTC.

Here the CDR3 DNA reads TGTGCCAGCAGCGCAAGACCGGGACTCGAGACCCAGTACTTC. This translates into CASSARPGLETQYF. The chain combines TRBV11-2 with TRBJ2-5; D possibly corresponds to TRBD2 (6 bases). CDR1 and CDR2 from the germline V gene are SGHAT and FQNNGV. V lost 5 bases to trimming and J lost 5 bases, with 15 bases between them. The CDR3 has 14 residues.

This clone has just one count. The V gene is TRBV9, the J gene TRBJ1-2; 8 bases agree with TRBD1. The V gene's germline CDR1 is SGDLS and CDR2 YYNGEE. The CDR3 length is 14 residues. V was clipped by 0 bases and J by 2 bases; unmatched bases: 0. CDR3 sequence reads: CASSVGDRNYGYTF. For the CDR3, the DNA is TGTGCCAGCAGCGTAGGGGACAGGAACTATGGCTACACCTTC.

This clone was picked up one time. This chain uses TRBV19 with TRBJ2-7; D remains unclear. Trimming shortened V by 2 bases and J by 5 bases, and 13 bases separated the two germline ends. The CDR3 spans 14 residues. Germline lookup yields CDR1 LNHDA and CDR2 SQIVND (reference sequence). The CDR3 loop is CASSISGPRNEQYF. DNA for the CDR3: TGTGCCAGTAGTATATCAGGACCAAGGAACGAGCAGTACTTC.

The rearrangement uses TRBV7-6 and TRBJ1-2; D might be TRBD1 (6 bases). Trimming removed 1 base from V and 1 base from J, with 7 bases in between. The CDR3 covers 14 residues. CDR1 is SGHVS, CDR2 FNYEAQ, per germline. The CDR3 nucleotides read TGTGCCAGCAGCTTAGGGACAGATAACTATGGCTACACCTTC. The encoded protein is CASSLGTDNYGYTF.

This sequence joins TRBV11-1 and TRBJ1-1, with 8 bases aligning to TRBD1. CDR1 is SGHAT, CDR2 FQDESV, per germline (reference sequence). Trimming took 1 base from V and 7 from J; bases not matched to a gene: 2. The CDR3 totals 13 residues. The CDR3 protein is CASSLGQGFEAFF. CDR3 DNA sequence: TGTGCCAGCAGCTTAGGACAGGGGTTTGAAGCTTTCTTT.

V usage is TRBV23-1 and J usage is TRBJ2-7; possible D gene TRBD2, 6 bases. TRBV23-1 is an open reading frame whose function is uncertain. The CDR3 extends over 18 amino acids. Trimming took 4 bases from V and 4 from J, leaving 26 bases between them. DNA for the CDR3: TGCGCCAGCAGTCCTACCGGGACCACCGGGACTTCTTTATACGAGCAGTACTTC. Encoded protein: CASSPTGTTGTSLYEQYF.

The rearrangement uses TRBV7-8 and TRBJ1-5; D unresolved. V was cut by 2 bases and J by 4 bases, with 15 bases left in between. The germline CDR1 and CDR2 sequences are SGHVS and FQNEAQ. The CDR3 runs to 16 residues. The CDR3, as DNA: TGTGCCAGCAGCTTAAATGGCCGGTCGGTAAATCAGCCCCAGCATTTT. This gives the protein CASSLNGRSVNQPQHF. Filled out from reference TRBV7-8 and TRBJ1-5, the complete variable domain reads GAGVSQSPRYKVAKRGQDVALRCDPISGHVSLFWYQQALGQGPEFLTYFQNEAQLDKSGLPSDRFFAERPEGSVSTLKIQRTQQEDSAVYLCASSLNGRSVNQPQHFGDGTRLSIL.

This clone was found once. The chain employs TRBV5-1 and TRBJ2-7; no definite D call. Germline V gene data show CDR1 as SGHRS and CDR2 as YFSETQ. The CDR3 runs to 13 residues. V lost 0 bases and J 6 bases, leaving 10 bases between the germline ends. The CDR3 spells CASSLAEGFEQYF. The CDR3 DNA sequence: TGCGCCAGCAGCTTGGCCGAAGGGTTCGAGCAGTACTTC.

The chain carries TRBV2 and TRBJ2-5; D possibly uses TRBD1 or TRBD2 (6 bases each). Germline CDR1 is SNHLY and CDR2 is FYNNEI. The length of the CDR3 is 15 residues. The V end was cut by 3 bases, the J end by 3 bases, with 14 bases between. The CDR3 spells CASSEGARREETQYF. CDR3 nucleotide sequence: TGTGCCAGCAGTGAGGGGGCCAGGAGGGAAGAGACCCAGTACTTC.

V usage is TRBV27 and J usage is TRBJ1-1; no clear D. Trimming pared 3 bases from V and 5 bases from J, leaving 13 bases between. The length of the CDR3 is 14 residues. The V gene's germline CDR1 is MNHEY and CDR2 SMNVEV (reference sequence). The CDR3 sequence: CASSFTGRGTEAFF. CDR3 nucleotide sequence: TGTGCCAGCAGTTTCACGGGGAGAGGGACTGAAGCTTTCTTT.

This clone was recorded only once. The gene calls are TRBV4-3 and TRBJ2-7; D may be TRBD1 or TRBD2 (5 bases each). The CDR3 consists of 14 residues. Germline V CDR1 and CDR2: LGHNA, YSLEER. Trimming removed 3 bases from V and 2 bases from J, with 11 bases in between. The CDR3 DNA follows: TGCGCCAGCAGCCACCGGGACGGACCCTACGAGCAGTACTTC. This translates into CASSHRDGPYEQYF.

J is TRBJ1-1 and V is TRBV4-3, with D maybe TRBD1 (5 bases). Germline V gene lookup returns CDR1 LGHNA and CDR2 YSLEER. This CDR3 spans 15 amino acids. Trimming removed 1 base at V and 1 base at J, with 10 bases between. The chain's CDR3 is CASSQVDSRNTEAFF. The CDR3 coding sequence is TGCGCCAGCAGCCAAGTAGACAGCCGGAACACTGAAGCTTTCTTT.

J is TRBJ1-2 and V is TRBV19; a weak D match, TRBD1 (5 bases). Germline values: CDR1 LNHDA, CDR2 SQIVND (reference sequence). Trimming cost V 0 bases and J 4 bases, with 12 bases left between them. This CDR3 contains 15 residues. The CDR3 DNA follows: TGTGCCAGTAGTATAGATGTACAGGCGCCCTATGGCTACACCTTC. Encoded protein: CASSIDVQAPYGYTF.

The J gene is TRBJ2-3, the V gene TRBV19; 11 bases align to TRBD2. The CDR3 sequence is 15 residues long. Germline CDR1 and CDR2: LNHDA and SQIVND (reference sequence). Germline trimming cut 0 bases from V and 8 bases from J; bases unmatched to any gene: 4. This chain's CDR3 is CASSIETSGSGTQYF. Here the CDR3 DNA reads TGTGCCAGTAGTATAGAAACTAGCGGGAGTGGTACGCAGTATTTT.

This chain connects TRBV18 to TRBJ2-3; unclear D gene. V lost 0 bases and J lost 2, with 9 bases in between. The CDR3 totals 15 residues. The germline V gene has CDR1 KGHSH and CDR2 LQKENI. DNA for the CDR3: TGTGCCAGCTCACCACCTGTCGGAGACACAGATACGCAGTATTTT. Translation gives CASSPPVGDTDTQYF.

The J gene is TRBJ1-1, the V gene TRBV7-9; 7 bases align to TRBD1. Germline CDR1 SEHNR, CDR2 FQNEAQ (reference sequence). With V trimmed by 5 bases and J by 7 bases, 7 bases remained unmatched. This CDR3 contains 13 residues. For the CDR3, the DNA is TGTGCCAGCAGCCTAGGACAGGTGTTTGAAGCTTTCTTT. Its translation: CASSLGQVFEAFF. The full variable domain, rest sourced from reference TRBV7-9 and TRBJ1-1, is DTGVSQNPRHKITKRGQNVTFRCDPISEHNRLYWYRQTLGQGPEFLTYFQNEAQLEKSRLLSDRFSAERPKGSFSTLEIQRTEQGDSAMYLCASSLGQVFEAFFGQGTRLTVV.

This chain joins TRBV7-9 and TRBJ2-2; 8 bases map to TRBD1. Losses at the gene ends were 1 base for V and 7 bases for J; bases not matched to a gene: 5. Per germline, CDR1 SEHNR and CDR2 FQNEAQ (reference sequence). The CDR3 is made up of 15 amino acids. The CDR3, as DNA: TGTGCCAGCAGCTTAGTGTCAGGGGGCATCGGGGAGCTGTTTTTT. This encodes CASSLVSGGIGELFF.